The rows below give T cell receptor beta chains drawn from one sample of a study of spatial heterogeneity in lung cancer. A single record per CDR3 protein comes from TCRdb applying MiXCR to the 5' RACE reads. The sample records 13,000 to 15,000 distinct CDR3 sequences, about 9.5% being singletons. Sequencing used PBMCs, obtained at surgery. Receptor source: a male donor with early-stage non-small cell lung cancer. Each CDR3 is given with its conserved first and last residue. A D gene is named only where the DNA matches it firmly. Not all rows give a size; the values are once, few, many and, for expanded clones, a class.

cdr3_nt: TGTGCCAGTCGGGGTAGTAATGAAAAACTGTTTTTT
cdr3_aa: CASRGSNEKLFF
clone_size: NA
j_call: TRBJ1-4
v_call: TRBV28
d_call: NA

cdr3_nt: TGTGCCAGCAGTTTCGGGGCCTGGGGAGTCCGGGTCGAGCAGTACTTC
cdr3_aa: CASSFGAWGVRVEQYF
clone_size: many
j_call: TRBJ2-7
v_call: TRBV28
d_call: NA

cdr3_nt: TGTGCCAGTAGGACGTCCTGGCCCTACGAGCAGTACTTC
cdr3_aa: CASRTSWPYEQYF
clone_size: many
j_call: TRBJ2-7
v_call: TRBV28
d_call: NA

cdr3_nt: TGTGCCAGCAGCTTCGATAGCGGGAGCGCCTACGAGCAGTACTTC
cdr3_aa: CASSFDSGSAYEQYF
clone_size: many
j_call: TRBJ2-7
v_call: TRBV7-9
d_call: TRBD2

cdr3_nt: TGTGCCAGCAGCCCCATCCGGACAGGGGGGACCCAGTACTTC
cdr3_aa: CASSPIRTGGTQYF
clone_size: many
j_call: TRBJ2-5
v_call: TRBV7-2
d_call: TRBD1

cdr3_nt: TGTGCCATCAGTGAAGCGGGGGCCAACGCGGACAAAAACATTCAGTACTTC
cdr3_aa: CAISEAGANADKNIQYF
clone_size: many
j_call: TRBJ2-4
v_call: TRBV10-3
d_call: TRBD2

cdr3_nt: TGTGCCAGCAGCTTGACACCGGATAATTCACCCCTCCACTTT
cdr3_aa: CASSLTPDNSPLHF
clone_size: NA
j_call: TRBJ1-6
v_call: TRBV7-6
d_call: NA

cdr3_nt: TGTGCCAGCAGCTTTACAGCTAGCGGGAGGGGTGATGAGCAGTTCTTC
cdr3_aa: CASSFTASGRGDEQFF
clone_size: NA
j_call: TRBJ2-1
v_call: TRBV5-8
d_call: TRBD2

cdr3_nt: TGTGCCAGCAGTGTCGGGCAGGGCAAATACGAGCAGTACTTC
cdr3_aa: CASSVGQGKYEQYF
clone_size: many
j_call: TRBJ2-7
v_call: TRBV25-1
d_call: NA

cdr3_nt: TGTGCCAGCAGTGAAGGGGCAATGCAGGGAGCTTTCTTT
cdr3_aa: CASSEGAMQGAFF
clone_size: few
j_call: TRBJ1-1
v_call: TRBV6-1
d_call: NA

cdr3_nt: TGTGCCAGCAGTTCACTCACTAGCGGGACGCAAGAGACCCAGTACTTC
cdr3_aa: CASSSLTSGTQETQYF
clone_size: many
j_call: TRBJ2-5
v_call: TRBV28
d_call: TRBD2

cdr3_nt: TGCGCCAGCAGCTTGATTTCGGGGAGCTACTACAATGAGCAGTTCTTC
cdr3_aa: CASSLISGSYYNEQFF
clone_size: many
j_call: TRBJ2-1
v_call: TRBV5-1
d_call: NA

cdr3_nt: TGCGCCAGCAGCCCCCAACTGCGGGGGATGGTGAATGAGCAGTTCTTC
cdr3_aa: CASSPQLRGMVNEQFF
clone_size: few
j_call: TRBJ2-1
v_call: TRBV5-1
d_call: TRBD2

cdr3_nt: TGTGCAGCGCAGGGGTCTAACTATGGCTACACCTTC
cdr3_aa: CAAQGSNYGYTF
clone_size: many
j_call: TRBJ1-2
v_call: TRBV28
d_call: NA

cdr3_nt: TGTGCCAGCACCAGGACTAGCGGGACCGAGCAGTACTTC
cdr3_aa: CASTRTSGTEQYF
clone_size: NA
j_call: TRBJ2-7
v_call: TRBV2
d_call: TRBD2

cdr3_nt: TGCGCCAGCACGACCGAGGCCCGGGAACAAGAGACCCAGTACTTC
cdr3_aa: CASTTEAREQETQYF
clone_size: many
j_call: TRBJ2-5
v_call: TRBV10-2
d_call: NA

cdr3_nt: TGTGCCAGCACTCTGGGCCTCGAAGCCCTGAATGAGCAGTTCTTC
cdr3_aa: CASTLGLEALNEQFF
clone_size: few
j_call: TRBJ2-1
v_call: TRBV6-5
d_call: NA

cdr3_nt: TGTGCCAGCGAGAGTTCCGGCGGGGGGAGGAATGAGCAGTTCTTC
cdr3_aa: CASESSGGGRNEQFF
clone_size: many
j_call: TRBJ2-1
v_call: TRBV2
d_call: TRBD2

cdr3_nt: TGTGCCAGTATCTTCAGGGCAGGAGGACCCCTCCACTTT
cdr3_aa: CASIFRAGGPLHF
clone_size: many
j_call: TRBJ1-6
v_call: TRBV19
d_call: NA

cdr3_nt: TGCGCCAGCAGTGCCCTAGCTAATGAGCAGTTCTTC
cdr3_aa: CASSALANEQFF
clone_size: many
j_call: TRBJ2-1
v_call: TRBV10-1
d_call: NA

cdr3_nt: TGTGCCACCAAAGGGACAGGGACGTGGGAGCAGTACTTC
cdr3_aa: CATKGTGTWEQYF
clone_size: medium-sized
j_call: TRBJ2-7
v_call: TRBV19
d_call: TRBD1

cdr3_nt: TGCGCCAGCAGCTTGGAGGGGGATCGGTATGAGACCCAGTACTTC
cdr3_aa: CASSLEGDRYETQYF
clone_size: many
j_call: TRBJ2-5
v_call: TRBV5-1
d_call: NA

cdr3_nt: TGTGCTAGTGGTTTGGTTACTGGGCCGGTCGGGGAGCTGTTTTTT
cdr3_aa: CASGLVTGPVGELFF
clone_size: large
j_call: TRBJ2-2
v_call: TRBV12-5
d_call: NA

cdr3_nt: TGTGCCAGCAGCTTAGCCCTAGCGGGACAGAAAGAAAATGGCTACACCTTC
cdr3_aa: CASSLALAGQKENGYTF
clone_size: many
j_call: TRBJ1-2
v_call: TRBV7-2
d_call: TRBD1

cdr3_nt: TGTGCCAGCCGGACAGGGGCCTACGAGCAGTACTTC
cdr3_aa: CASRTGAYEQYF
clone_size: many
j_call: TRBJ2-7
v_call: TRBV27
d_call: TRBD1

cdr3_nt: TGTGCCAGCAGCTTTAGCGGGAGCACAGATACGCAGTATTTT
cdr3_aa: CASSFSGSTDTQYF
clone_size: many
j_call: TRBJ2-3
v_call: TRBV5-5
d_call: TRBD2